This T cell receptor beta chain was captured in a study of cytomegalovirus exposure and HLA in healthy donors. Study-wide findings and caveats: Within a later analysis, the majority of CMV-associated TCR beta chains appeared HLA-restricted.

Concerning this clone itself: What it binds is not known.

The primer mix had 60 Vbeta and 13 Jbeta primers. Profiled with immunoSEQ multiplex PCR; TCRdb holds only in-frame clones, not every one. The data show 210,000 or so clones, roughly 80% seen once. Trimming took off 7 bases at V and 1 base at J, with 13 bases between the two ends. This CDR3 has 13 residues. The germline V gene encodes CDR1 SQVTM and CDR2 ANQGSEA. The chain has TRBV29-1 and TRBJ2-5, with a possible D match to TRBD2 (6 bases). Material: PBMCs. The receptor comes from a woman younger than 45 in good health and CMV-seropositive. CDR3 in amino acids: CSAKAGTQETQYF. The DNA for the CDR3 is TGCAGCGCTAAAGCGGGTACCCAAGAGACCCAGTACTTC.